Given below is one T cell receptor (beta chain) in context. Its antigen remains unidentified. No qualities accompany the bases; no much larger clone lies one base away. In total, 630 or so healthy bone marrow donors made up the cohort. At the time of sampling, all cohort members were nominally healthy, though unrecorded immune exposures were likely present. The donor tested CMV seronegative, placing the donor among the 352 seronegative members of the cohort. Each donor provided a peripheral blood sample, and peripheral blood mononuclear cells were used for TCR beta sequencing. Genomic DNA was extracted from the blood cell samples with the Qiagen DNeasy Blood Extraction Kit. This sample was included in a study of cytomegalovirus exposure and HLA in healthy donors (dated by TCRdb to about 2017). In terms of the full investigation: An earlier analysis of 587 of the donors reported about 280 Gb of sequence data and 100 million to 120 million unique TCR beta sequences obtained from around 170 million T cells. About 280 gigabases of sequencing data and around 80 million unique TCR sequences made up an early release that covered over 550 HLA-typed donors. Genome-wide SNP genotypes for about 65% of the roughly 670 donors were used in a later genetic analysis, which treated that subset as a discovery cohort. On average, around 230,000 unique TCR beta nucleotide sequences were sequenced per donor among fewer than 500 genotyped donors of the cohort, with roughly 18% of those sequences being non-productive. The later analysis used no new phenotypic data to find candidate immune exposures, relying instead on TCR beta sequences and their occurrence across donors. Class I and class II HLA loci were covered by the typing at four-digit resolution. A later analysis re-examined previously published TCR beta repertoires from hundreds of donors and added high-resolution HLA genotyping to investigate patterns of TCR occurrence. A separate validation cohort of 100 to 150 different subjects was used in addition to the 666-subject first cohort. Five DR-DQ haplotypes were handled as single units for association and clustering, since linkage in the cohort was strong. Using immunosequencing, the study profiled T cell repertoires from about 620 subjects and related those repertoires to cytomegalovirus serostatus. The genetic ancestry cluster associated with self-reported Caucasian donors included 81% of the 398 genotyped donors. The study aimed to test whether signatures of past pathogen exposure could be identified by cataloging public T cell receptors. To predict cytomegalovirus infection status, the study brought together high-throughput TCR immunosequencing, statistical association of individual TCRs with disease status, and machine learning. Typing coverage varied by locus: about 629-640 donors for A, B, C, DRB1 and DQB1; roughly 520 for DQA1; around 570 for DPA1; approximately 490 for DPB1. All discovery cohort repertoires had been generated on a single sequencing platform. In an earlier analysis of several hundred of the donors, high-throughput TCR beta sequencing was used to judge whether each TCR beta V gene segment behaved as functional or pseudogenic. Alongside the repertoire data, information on donor age, sex, ethnicity and CMV serostatus was compiled. Beyond this particular receptor, the publication reports: In a later analysis, HLA-associated TCR beta chains showed more clonal expansion and lower generation probabilities than non-associated chains that were equally common. In a later genetic analysis, fewer N-insertions in productive TCRs were reported among donors in an Asian-associated ancestry cluster than the approximately 710-donor mean. Most CMV-associated TCR beta chains appeared to be HLA-restricted in a later analysis, and the HLA associations seemed to be driven largely by CMV exposure. The sequencing pipeline was judged likely to have produced a cluster of highly shared sequence variants as a technical artifact. In both the original and validation cohorts, the classifier was reported to diagnose cytomegalovirus status with high specificity and sensitivity. Broadly in line with IMGT annotations, most TCR beta V segments showed up in productive rearrangements about 87% or about 30% of the time in an earlier analysis of several hundred of the donors. While some public TCRs were present in many individuals, most TCR sequences turned up only very rarely across donors. Sequencing depth was assumed to be roughly uniform across donors in the presence/absence analyses, though that assumption may not hold. A later analysis reported that several top co-occurrence clusters appeared linked to parvovirus B19, influenza, CMV and Epstein-Barr virus. A further reported finding was that TCR beta sequences accurately predicted the HLA-A and HLA-B alleles for most subjects in the first cohort. Because HLA typing was missing for some donors at each locus, association tests included only the typed subset. Some IMGT-functional V segments, including TRBV6-2 and TRBV6-3, could not be told apart with the 87-base-pair reads, so those segments were excluded. In vitro tests confirmed that three of the cytomegalovirus-associated TCR beta chains recognize cytomegalovirus antigens. Strong co-occurrence of HLA alleles, especially DR and DQ, made assigning TCR associations to individual alleles difficult. In a later genetic analysis, a missense DCLRE1C variant was associated with V-gene and J-gene trimming of TCR beta chains, and the association was replicated in an independent cohort. The study gave a list of about 150 TCR beta chains associated with cytomegalovirus. Only TCR beta chains were sequenced in this cohort, and the absence of alpha or paired-chain data limited detectable features. In a later analysis, TCR association rates were found to vary across HLA loci, with the most associated TCRs seen for DRB1 alleles and the fewest for HLA-C alleles. Specific HLA alleles were associated with 15,000 to 20,000 TCR beta sequences at a false discovery rate of 0.05 in a later analysis. Roughly 17 rarely observed V segments, including chromosome 9 orphons, were excluded from the earlier analysis of almost 600 of the donors because counts were too low. Correlated functional status among segregating V segments might be attributable to linkage disequilibrium, but an unknown experimental factor could not be ruled out. The authors suggested that the approach could potentially be extended to other disease states and immunological phenotypes. For the cohort, immune exposure information was limited to CMV serostatus.

From the cysteine up to the phenylalanine, the CDR3 has a length of 16 residues. Of the read, only the CDR3 DNA is kept; its 48 bases are in frame from base 1. CDR1 and CDR2 were assigned from the germline V gene (reference sequence) as GTSNPN and SVGIG. V sheds 4 bases and J sheds 5 bases, leaving 20 bases between their ends. The library came from the immunoSEQ multiplex PCR assay. The multiplex PCR relied on a mix of 60 forward primers for TCR Vbeta segments and 13 reverse primers for TCR Jbeta segments. Amplification of the CDR3 region of rearranged TCR beta genes was performed with a multiplex PCR assay on genomic DNA. Amplified TCR beta libraries were sequenced as 87-base-pair reads on the Illumina HiSeq System. The paper's data handling went like this. Across the roughly 640 repertoires, a later analysis counted approximately 83 million unique TCR beta chains, roughly 11 million of which were shared by at least two donors. To remove PCR and sequencing errors, raw reads were error-corrected and collapsed into unique sequences using a nearest-neighbor algorithm that merged closely related sequences. CDR3 sequences were aligned to IMGT reference sequences to assign V, D and J gene segments. For a sequence to be retained, a match of at least six nucleotides was required to both a V gene segment and a J gene segment. A rearrangement was called productive if the CDR3 had no stop codons and remained in frame with V and J, and every other rearrangement was called non-productive. CDR3 was defined by IMGT convention, running from the second conserved V-encoded cysteine to the conserved J-encoded phenylalanine. In an earlier analysis of more than 550 of the donors, sequences lacking an unambiguous match to a single V gene segment were excluded. In an earlier analysis of 450 to 750 of the donors, a V segment was called functional when productive rearrangements were above 56.7%, and segregating when the standard deviation between donors exceeded 5%. A statistical classification framework was developed to diagnose cytomegalovirus status using the catalog of TCR beta chain sequences. In a later analysis, V and J genes were assigned by comparing TCR nucleotide sequences against IMGT/GENE-DB human TR gene sequences. Using the TCRdist pipeline, a later analysis assigned CDR3 sequences along with most-parsimonious VDJ recombination scenarios. A later analysis defined each TCR beta chain by its CDR3 amino acid sequence plus V-gene family, and excluded reads lacking a unique V-gene family. In a later analysis, around 650 highly shared, low-generation-probability nucleotide sequences were removed to address suspected cross-contamination and a sequencing artifact. A later analysis calculated a clonal expansion index for each public chain from normalized within-repertoire ranks of inferred template counts. A later analysis computed generation probabilities with a VDJ recombination model fitted to out-of-frame rearrangements, and checked the results against IGoR. Hypergeometric tests were used in a later analysis to score TCR-TCR, TCR-HLA and TCR-CMV co-occurrence, with a repertoire-size bias correction applied to the TCR pairs. To estimate false discovery rates, a later analysis permuted the HLA or CMV assignments 20 times. In a later analysis, co-occurring TCRs were grouped using DBSCAN, and TCRdist sequence similarity was added for clustering within HLA-allele-positive subsets. For co-occurrence clustering, repertoires with fewer than 30,000 or more than 120,000 public chains were excluded, along with a handful of repertoires with anomalous nucleotide sharing. TCRdb's version of the immuneACCESS table is confined to in-frame rearrangements and falls short of the full clone set. An unresolved V gene accounts for under half of the shortfall where checked; the remainder is of unknown origin. The V and J calls and clone size are taken from that table; D and trimming were inferred from the DNA. The sample table records 80,000 to 90,000 clones; roughly 75% of these occur just once. 2% to 2.5% of the sample is held by the ten biggest clonotypes.

The origin of this receptor is a middle-aged man in good health and CMV-seronegative. Sequencing was carried out using PBMCs. The V and J genes are TRBV30 and TRBJ2-2; 6 matching bases give a weak D call of TRBD2. The CDR3 reads CAWKPLGRDFTGELFF. The base sequence is TGTGCCTGGAAACCCCTGGGACGGGACTTTACCGGGGAGCTGTTTTTT.